Below are 28 T cell receptor beta chains sequenced from a single sample in a study of shared T cell receptors in the human thymus. This table comes from immunoSEQ multiplex PCR, and its TCRdb copy is limited to in-frame clones, with some not included. The table shows hundreds of thousands of clones, with more than 75% occurring only once. These sequences were also reported in another study, on human thymus T cells.

The sample consisted of thymocytes. These receptors all stem from a boy in the first two years of life with a congenital heart defect.

V and J are TRBV7-2 and TRBJ1-2; 7 bases agree with TRBD1. Germline values: CDR1 SGHTA, CDR2 FQGNSA. V dropped 0 bases and J dropped 8; count of bases not matched to a gene: 6. The CDR3 is 14 residues long. DNA for the CDR3: TGTGCCAGCAGCTTAGCCGGGACAGCTGAGGGCTACACCTTC. This codes for CASSLAGTAEGYTF.

This chain uses TRBV5-4 with TRBJ1-1, with D possibly matching TRBD1 (6 bases). CDR3 size: 18 residues. V was trimmed by 4 bases and J by 1 base, leaving 23 bases between them. Germline lookup yields CDR1 SGHNT and CDR2 YYREEE (reference sequence). This CDR3 is CASSLHGTKDRENTEAFF. The CDR3 DNA reads as TGTGCCAGCAGCCTACACGGAACAAAGGACAGAGAGAACACTGAAGCTTTCTTT.

V usage is TRBV5-6 and J usage is TRBJ1-5; 9 bases are shared with TRBD1. This CDR3 spans 15 amino acids. Germline V CDR1 and CDR2: SGHDT, YYEEEE. With 0 bases clipped from V and 9 bases from J, the junction kept 7 bases outside the gene matches. The CDR3 sequence: CASSLAGTGIGPQHF. The CDR3, as DNA: TGTGCCAGCAGCTTGGCCGGGACAGGGATAGGGCCCCAGCATTTT.

The V call is TRBV4-1, the J call TRBJ2-7; D remains ambiguous. CDR1 and CDR2 (germline): MGHRA, YSYEKL. The CDR3 length is 13 residues. The V end was cut by 2 bases, the J end by 6 bases, with 11 bases between. CDR3 sequence: CASSQPYRIEQYF. CDR3 coding DNA: TGCGCCAGCAGCCAACCGTACAGAATCGAGCAGTACTTC.

The chain uses TRBV7-6 and TRBJ2-7; 8 nucleotides line up with TRBD2. CDR3 length: 13 amino acids. V lost 5 bases and J lost 6; bases outside the gene matches: 6. Germline V lookup: CDR1 SGHVS, CDR2 FNYEAQ. As DNA, the CDR3 is TGTGCCAGCAGCACGGGACTAGGGACCGAGCAGTACTTC. It yields the protein CASSTGLGTEQYF.

The V call is TRBV10-3, the J call TRBJ1-5, with D perhaps matching TRBD1 (5 bases). In germline, CDR1 is ENHRY, CDR2 SYGVKD. CDR3 length: 16 amino acids. Trimming took 2 bases from V and 0 from J, leaving 11 bases between them. The CDR3 region has the DNA TGTGCCATCAGTGAGCGGCAGGGAGGTAGCAATCAGCCCCAGCATTTT. Translating it yields CAISERQGGSNQPQHF.

The chain joins TRBV9 to TRBJ2-7; 9 bases fit TRBD1. The length of the CDR3 is 17 residues. Germline loops: CDR1 SGDLS, CDR2 YYNGEE. V trimming: 1 base; J trimming: 5 bases; junction bases outside the gene matches: 13. As DNA, the CDR3 is TGTGCCAGCAGCGTATCTGGGGACCCGGACAGGGGCGACGAGCAGTACTTC. Amino acids: CASSVSGDPDRGDEQYF.

V gene TRBV30 combines with J gene TRBJ2-1; maybe TRBD1 (6 bases). This CDR3 has 12 residues. Between the trimmed V and J ends, which lost 5 bases and 7 bases, there was a span of 12 bases. The germline V gene encodes CDR1 GTSNPN and CDR2 SVGIG (reference sequence). Here the CDR3 reads CAWDRNRNEQFF. The CDR3, as DNA: TGTGCCTGGGACAGGAATAGGAATGAGCAGTTCTTC.

This sequence joins TRBV19 and TRBJ1-5; no firm D call. Germline CDR1 reads LNHDA; CDR2 reads SQIVND (reference sequence). CDR3 length: 15 amino acids. V lost 1 base and J 1 base, leaving 8 bases between the germline ends. The CDR3 DNA reads as TGTGCCAGTAGTATAGTCCCGGGGAGCAATCAGCCCCAGCATTTT. Its translation: CASSIVPGSNQPQHF.

The chain has TRBV28 and TRBJ1-5; D remains ambiguous. With 6 bases removed from V and 0 bases from J, the gap between germline ends came to 12 bases. The CDR3 has 15 residues. Germline loops: CDR1 MDHEN, CDR2 SYDVKM. The CDR3 loop is CASSPTENSNQPQHF. CDR3 coding DNA: TGTGCCAGCAGCCCAACAGAAAATAGCAATCAGCCCCAGCATTTT.

The V and J genes are TRBV25-1 and TRBJ2-7; 8 nucleotides line up with TRBD2. The CDR3 contains 15 residues. The V gene end was trimmed by 0 bases and the J gene end by 2 bases; junction bases not matched to a gene: 3. Germline CDR1 MGHDK, CDR2 SYGVNS. CDR3 loop: CASSEYSGKTYEQYF. DNA for the CDR3: TGTGCCAGCAGTGAATATAGCGGGAAGACCTACGAGCAGTACTTC.

This clone was observed once. This sequence joins TRBV7-8 and TRBJ1-5; 7 nucleotides agree with TRBD1. The CDR3 is made up of 14 amino acids. Per the germline V gene, CDR1 is SGHVS and CDR2 is FQNEAQ. Trimming at V came to 5 bases and at J to 8 bases, leaving 9 bases not matched to a gene. CDR3 in amino acids: CASSPRGTVEPQHF. CDR3 nucleotides: TGTGCCAGCAGCCCAAGAGGGACAGTGGAGCCCCAGCATTTT.

The V call is TRBV7-9, the J call TRBJ1-2; D ambiguous. Per germline, CDR1 SEHNR and CDR2 FQNEAQ (reference sequence). V was pared by 2 bases and J by 4 bases, with 17 bases between. This CDR3 spans 16 amino acids. This CDR3 reads CASSLSTQAGGYGYTF. The CDR3 nucleotides read TGTGCCAGCAGCTTATCAACCCAGGCCGGAGGCTATGGCTACACCTTC.

This clone was seen only once. The V gene is TRBV10-3, the J gene TRBJ2-7; 9 nucleotides match TRBD2. The germline CDR1 and CDR2 sequences are ENHRY and SYGVKD. With V trimmed by 3 bases and J by 8 bases, 17 bases remained unmatched. This CDR3 comprises 17 residues. The CDR3 is CAISDSPGGSGSYKQYF. The CDR3 nucleotides read TGTGCCATCAGTGACAGCCCGGGGGGTAGCGGGAGCTATAAGCAGTACTTC.

The chain combines TRBV18 with TRBJ2-7; 11 nucleotides line up with TRBD2. The CDR3 extends over 18 amino acids. Germline CDR1 reads KGHSH; CDR2 reads LQKENI. V lost 2 bases and J lost 0; bases outside the gene matches: 9. Here the CDR3 DNA reads TGTGCCAGCTCACCAAGCGTACTAGCGGGGGAGAGCTCCTACGAGCAGTACTTC. As protein: CASSPSVLAGESSYEQYF.

V gene TRBV30 combines with J gene TRBJ2-7, with no clear D. Germline lookup yields CDR1 GTSNPN and CDR2 SVGIG (reference sequence). The CDR3 sequence is 14 residues long. V was cut by 5 bases and J by 6 bases, with 20 bases left in between. The CDR3 is CAWWNLTLPGEQYF. The CDR3 DNA sequence: TGTGCCTGGTGGAACCTTACCCTCCCGGGCGAGCAGTACTTC.

The chain couples TRBV6-5 to TRBJ1-1, with 7 nucleotides matching TRBD1. Germline values: CDR1 MNHEY, CDR2 SVGAGI. Trimming cost V 0 bases and J 3 bases; bases outside gene matches: 7. This CDR3 has 16 amino acids. The CDR3 DNA sequence: TGTGCCAGCAGTTACTCGGGCAGGGGGAGTCACACTGAAGCTTTCTTT. Protein: CASSYSGRGSHTEAFF.

CDR3 DNA: TGTGCCAGCAGTTTTGGACTAGCGGGAGCCAATGAGCAGTTCTTC. It yields the protein CASSFGLAGANEQFF. This chain links TRBV27 with TRBJ2-1, with 13 bases identical to TRBD2. V shed 3 bases, J shed 6 bases, and the junction held 2 bases outside the gene matches. The germline gives CDR1 MNHEY, CDR2 SMNVEV (reference sequence). There are 15 residues in the CDR3.

The chain employs TRBV5-4 and TRBJ2-7, with D possibly matching TRBD2 (7 bases). Deletions cut 0 bases from V and 1 base from J, with 14 bases between. Germline V gene lookup returns CDR1 SGHNT and CDR2 YYREEE (reference sequence). CDR3 length equals 16 residues. CDR3 region: CASSLEGGGPSYEQYF. The CDR3 bases are TGTGCCAGCAGCTTGGAGGGGGGAGGGCCTTCCTACGAGCAGTACTTC.

This sequence joins TRBV6-5 and TRBJ1-2, with D maybe TRBD1 (5 bases). CDR1 and CDR2 (germline): MNHEY, SVGAGI. Trimming took 0 bases from V and 2 from J, leaving 13 bases between them. This CDR3 region has 16 residues. CDR3 coding DNA: TGTGCCAGCAGTTACTCGATCCAGGGAATGAACTATGGCTACACCTTC. Translating gives CASSYSIQGMNYGYTF.

This clone was counted once. The gene calls are TRBV19 and TRBJ2-6; possible D gene TRBD2, 6 bases. Germline V lookup: CDR1 LNHDA, CDR2 SQIVND (reference sequence). The V end lost 4 bases, the J end lost 1 base, and 14 bases lay between the germline ends. The CDR3 is 17 residues long. The CDR3 reads CASSSRGGKSGANVLTF. Written as DNA, the CDR3 is TGTGCCAGTAGTAGCAGAGGAGGGAAGTCTGGGGCCAACGTCCTGACTTTC.

This clone occurred a few times. V gene TRBV11-2 combines with J gene TRBJ1-3; D is ambiguous. This CDR3 is 16 amino acids long. V lost 5 bases and J lost 3, with 17 bases in between. Germline loops: CDR1 SGHAT, CDR2 FQNNGV. CDR3 loop: CASSPRIGYCGNTIYF. As DNA, the CDR3 is TGTGCCAGCAGCCCCCGAATCGGGTATTGTGGAAACACCATATATTTT.

A few counts support this clone. The chain joins TRBV4-3 to TRBJ2-7; 8 bases fit TRBD2. CDR3 length: 13 amino acids. The germline V gene has CDR1 LGHNA and CDR2 YSLEER. The V and J ends lost 0 bases and 6 bases, in that order; junction bases with no gene match: 1. The CDR3 region is CASSQDGGVEQYF. CDR3 in DNA: TGCGCCAGCAGCCAAGACGGGGGGGTCGAGCAGTACTTC.

This clone was found once. This rearrangement joins TRBV6-1 to TRBJ2-3; weak D call: TRBD1 (6 bases). Germline V gene data show CDR1 as MNHNS and CDR2 as SASEGT. The V gene lost 4 bases and the J gene lost 2 bases, with 13 bases spanning the gap. There are 15 residues in the CDR3. The DNA of the CDR3 is TGTGCCAGCAGTGCAACGGGGACACTCACAGATACGCAGTATTTT. It codes for CASSATGTLTDTQYF.

This rearrangement joins TRBV7-8 to TRBJ1-4; D may be TRBD1 (5 bases). This CDR3 comprises 16 residues. The V and J ends lost 4 bases and 4 bases respectively, with 16 bases between them. Germline values: CDR1 SGHVS, CDR2 FQNEAQ. Here the CDR3 reads CASSSQGHRLNEKLFF. In nucleotides, the CDR3 is TGTGCCAGCAGCTCTCAAGGACACCGTCTTAATGAAAAACTGTTTTTT. The full variable domain, in which reference TRBV7-8 and TRBJ1-4 provide the parts outside the CDR3, is GAGVSQSPRYKVAKRGQDVALRCDPISGHVSLFWYQQALGQGPEFLTYFQNEAQLDKSGLPSDRFFAERPEGSVSTLKIQRTQQEDSAVYLCASSSQGHRLNEKLFFGSGTQLSVL.

The chain combines TRBV28 with TRBJ2-2, with TRBD1 identical over 8 bases. With V trimmed by 1 base and J by 3 bases, 13 bases remained unmatched. Germline values: CDR1 MDHEN, CDR2 SYDVKM. The CDR3 has 19 amino acids. The CDR3 region is CASSLSGRGRGVDTGELFF. Here the CDR3 DNA reads TGTGCCAGCAGTTTATCTGGCAGGGGGCGCGGGGTAGACACCGGGGAGCTGTTTTTT.

The CDR3 protein is CASSPPLPRGRDEQYF. The CDR3 region has the DNA TGTGCCAGCAGCCCCCCACTACCCAGGGGGCGGGACGAGCAGTACTTC. The chain uses TRBV7-2 and TRBJ2-7, with 8 bases lining up with TRBD1. This CDR3 spans 16 amino acids. Trimming cost V 5 bases and J 5 bases; bases outside gene matches: 14. Looked up from germline, CDR1 is SGHTA and CDR2 is FQGNSA.

The rearrangement uses TRBV6-1 and TRBJ1-2, with TRBD1 identical over 9 bases. The CDR3 covers 14 residues. Per the germline V gene, CDR1 is MNHNS and CDR2 is SASEGT. Trimming removed 5 bases from V and 3 bases from J; junction bases left unmatched: 4. The CDR3 protein is CASSNRTGDYGYTF. The DNA for the CDR3 is TGTGCCAGCAGTAATCGGACAGGGGACTATGGCTACACCTTC.